The 3 T cell receptor beta chains reported below all come from one sample, sequenced in a study of Graves' ophthalmopathy and Graves' hyperthyroidism. The sequenced template was RNA, covering the TCR beta CDR3 region. Second-round multiplex PCR came after a first-round RT-PCR that employed HTBI primers. Each CDR3 protein gets one entry after TCRdb re-called the multiplex PCR reads with MiXCR. The repertoire has about 740,000 distinct CDR3 sequences, 35% to 50% of them found once; the top ten carry around 40%. The sequenced material came from peripheral blood. Source of these receptors: an adult man with Graves' ophthalmopathy.

The rearrangement joins TRBV2 to TRBJ1-2, with TRBD1 identical over 9 bases. The CDR3 consists of 13 residues. Germline V lookup: CDR1 SNHLY, CDR2 FYNNEI. The CDR3 spells CASMGQGNYGYTF. The CDR3 nucleotides read TGTGCTAGTATGGGACAGGGAAACTATGGCTACACCTTC.

This clonotype was seen a handful of times. This chain joins TRBV5-1 and TRBJ2-2, with D unclear. The CDR3 is 11 residues long. The V end lost 6 bases, the J end lost 5 bases, and 5 bases lay between the germline ends. Germline-derived CDR1 and CDR2 are SGHRS and YFSETQ. CDR3 nucleotides: TGCGCCAGCATGGTGACCGGGGAGCTGTTTTTT. This codes for CASMVTGELFF.

The V gene is TRBV12-3 or TRBV12-4, the J gene TRBJ1-4, with D unresolved. Trimming took off 6 bases at V and 7 bases at J, with 15 bases between the two ends. The CDR3 is 14 amino acids. For the CDR3, the DNA is TGTGCCAGCAGCAACAACAGAGGCAGTGAAAAACTGTTTTTT. Protein sequence: CASSNNRGSEKLFF.